The rows below give T cell receptor beta chains drawn from one sample of a study of response to subunit inactivated influenza vaccine. TCRdb recomputed calls from the RT-PCR reads with MiXCR, one row per CDR3 protein. The data contain hundreds of thousands of distinct CDR3 sequences, around 13% of them singletons. The sequencing used PBMCs from blood, collected 14 to 15 days before vaccination. Receptors were obtained from a man over 45 who received an inactivated influenza vaccine. CDR3s leave out the opening cysteine and the closing phenylalanine or tryptophan. D genes are given only for firm matches.

CDR3aa	d_gene	v_gene
ASGGGQNTGELF	.	TRBV9
SALLAGAPGGEQY	TRBD2	TRBV20-1
ASSQGLSPLH	.	TRBV7-9
ASSQIRDQPQH	.	TRBV12-3/TRBV12-4
ASSRTGNNYGYT	TRBD1	TRBV12-3/TRBV12-4
ASSPRQGVKDEQF	TRBD1	TRBV4-2
ASSQDPRDNQPQH	.	TRBV4-3
ATSESGMETQY	.	TRBV24-1
ANDNQPQH	.	TRBV5-1
ASSLEFWDSPLH	.	TRBV7-9
ASSLFYGQGENEKLF	TRBD1	TRBV5-6
ATSRDGLAGGGTQY	TRBD2	TRBV15
ASSLVQGNYGYT	.	TRBV5-1
AIRGWEGSYNEQF	.	TRBV10-3
ASSWGQTNSPLH	TRBD1	TRBV7-9
ASSPGILTDGQEDEAF	TRBD1	TRBV28
ASSTRTGLWDEQF	TRBD1	TRBV7-8
RVEETSGRYGGYNEQF	TRBD2	TRBV20-1
ASGGHAWEGSADTQY	.	TRBV7-9
ASSVPGALSDTQY	.	TRBV12-3/TRBV12-4
ASSQDRDGDTLY	.	TRBV4-3
ASSLEHYTGELF	.	TRBV11-2
ASSFTGTVNEKLF	.	TRBV5-1
ASSGQGFYNEQF	TRBD1	TRBV11-2
ASSYSRGPYEQY	TRBD1	TRBV6-5